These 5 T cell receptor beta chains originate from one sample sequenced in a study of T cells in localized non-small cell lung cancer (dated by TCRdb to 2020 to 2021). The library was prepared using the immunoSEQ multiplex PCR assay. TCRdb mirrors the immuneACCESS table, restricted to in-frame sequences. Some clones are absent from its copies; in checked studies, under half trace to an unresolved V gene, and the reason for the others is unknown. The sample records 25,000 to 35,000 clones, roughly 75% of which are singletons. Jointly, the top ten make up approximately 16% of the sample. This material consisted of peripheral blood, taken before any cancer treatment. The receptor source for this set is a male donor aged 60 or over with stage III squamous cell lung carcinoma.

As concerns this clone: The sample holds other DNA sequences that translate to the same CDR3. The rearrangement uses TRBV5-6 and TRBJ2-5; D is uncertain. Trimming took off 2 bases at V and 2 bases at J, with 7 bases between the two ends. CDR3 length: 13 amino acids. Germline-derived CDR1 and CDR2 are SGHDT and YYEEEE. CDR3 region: CASSLAVQETQYF. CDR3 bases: TGTGCCAGCAGCTTAGCAGTACAAGAGACCCAGTACTTC.

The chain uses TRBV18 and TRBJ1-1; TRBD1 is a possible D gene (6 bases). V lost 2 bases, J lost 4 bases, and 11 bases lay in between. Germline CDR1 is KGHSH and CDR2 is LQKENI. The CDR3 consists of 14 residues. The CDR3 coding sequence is TGTGCCAGCTCACCAGCTAACAGGGCCACTGAAGCTTTCTTT. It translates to CASSPANRATEAFF.

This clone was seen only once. CDR3 region: CASSLGNEQFF. CDR3 nucleotides: TGTGCCAGCAGTCTCGGGAATGAGCAGTTCTTC. The chain carries TRBV6-5 and TRBJ2-1; D is uncertain. In germline, CDR1 is MNHEY, CDR2 SVGAGI. CDR3 length: 11 amino acids. Trimming took off 5 bases at V and 7 bases at J, with 6 bases between the two ends.

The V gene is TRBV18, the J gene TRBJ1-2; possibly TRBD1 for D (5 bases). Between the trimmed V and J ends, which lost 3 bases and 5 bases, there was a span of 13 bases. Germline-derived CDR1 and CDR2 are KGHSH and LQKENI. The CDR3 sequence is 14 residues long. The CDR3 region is CASSPFEGKYGYTF. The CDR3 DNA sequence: TGTGCCAGCTCACCCTTCGAGGGGAAATATGGCTACACCTTC.

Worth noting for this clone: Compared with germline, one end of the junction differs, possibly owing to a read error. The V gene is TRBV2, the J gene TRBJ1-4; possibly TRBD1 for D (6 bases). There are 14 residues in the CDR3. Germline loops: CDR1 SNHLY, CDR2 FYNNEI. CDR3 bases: TGTGCCAGCAGTGGATGGGGGGCTAACGAAAAACTGTTTTTT. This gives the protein CASSGWGANEKLFF. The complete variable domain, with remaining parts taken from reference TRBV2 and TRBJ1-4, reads EPEVTQTPSHQVTQMGQEVILRCVPISNHLYFYWYRQILGQKVEFLVSFYNNEISEKSEIFDDQFSVERPDGSNFTLKIRSTKLEDSAMYFCASSGWGANEKLFFGSGTQLSVL.